A selection of T cell receptor beta chains follows, all from one sample in a study of spatial heterogeneity in lung cancer. TCRdb ran MiXCR on the 5' RACE reads and lists one entry per CDR3 protein. The table has more than 6,000 distinct CDR3 sequences, over 9.5% seen once. The starting material was normal lung tissue next to the tumor, obtained at surgery. These receptors were taken from a male donor with early-stage non-small cell lung cancer. Each CDR3 is given with its conserved first and last residue. D genes are given only for firm matches. Expanded clones get a size class; other rows say once, few or many, or leave the size out.

TRBJ2-5,many,TRBV7-2,.,TGTGCCAGCAGCTTAGGGCTCCCAGGACTCGAGACCCAGTACTTC,CASSLGLPGLETQYF
TRBJ1-1,many,TRBV4-2,TRBD1,TGTGCCAGCAGCCAGGGACAGGGACCGAACACTGAAGCTTTCTTT,CASSQGQGPNTEAFF
TRBJ2-2,many,TRBV6-5,.,TGTGCCAGCAGTCTCCGGCAGGGGAACACCGGGGAGCTGTTTTTT,CASSLRQGNTGELFF
TRBJ1-2,medium-sized,TRBV29-1,TRBD1,TGCAGCGTTGTGGGACAGGGGGCGATCGGCTACACCTTC,CSVVGQGAIGYTF
TRBJ2-6,many,TRBV4-3,TRBD1,TGCGCCAGCAGCCAAGAACCAGGGGGCTCTGGGGCCAACGTCCTGACTTTC,CASSQEPGGSGANVLTF
TRBJ1-6,many,TRBV27,.,TGTGCCAGCAGTTTAAACGCCTATAATTCACCCCTCCACTTT,CASSLNAYNSPLHF
TRBJ2-5,many,TRBV5-1,.,TGCGCCAGCAGCCTCCCCCGCGGCTTGGAGACCCAGTACTTC,CASSLPRGLETQYF
TRBJ2-7,.,TRBV2,.,TGTGCCAGCCACAGGGGACTTGACGAGCAGTACTTC,CASHRGLDEQYF
TRBJ2-2,many,TRBV11-2,TRBD1,TGTGCCAGCAGCCCGGACAGGGGACACCCCGGGGAGCTGTTTTTT,CASSPDRGHPGELFF
TRBJ2-4,.,TRBV4-2,TRBD2,TGTGCCAGCAGCCAAGCGGGGGGTAAACTAGCCAAAAACATTCAGCACTTC,CASSQAGGKLAKNIQHF
TRBJ1-2,many,TRBV2,.,TGTGCCAGCAGGGGGGGATTCAACTATGGCTACACCTTC,CASRGGFNYGYTF
TRBJ1-1,medium-sized,TRBV20-1,TRBD1,TGCAGTGCTGTACGACAGGGGTACACTGAAGCTTTCTTT,CSAVRQGYTEAFF
TRBJ2-2,many,TRBV7-9,.,TGTGCCAGCAGTAGCACCCCAGAGCTGTTTTTT,CASSSTPELFF
TRBJ2-3,many,TRBV20-1,.,TGCAGTGCAAGGAGGGCAGCTCTCGGCACAGATACGCAGTATTTT,CSARRAALGTDTQYF
TRBJ2-7,.,TRBV27,.,TGTGCCAGCAGCACGAGCTCCTACGAGCAGTACTTC,CASSTSSYEQYF
TRBJ2-7,medium-sized,TRBV20-1,TRBD1,TGCAGTGCTAGAGTACAGGGGGGCTCCTACGAGCAGTACTTC,CSARVQGGSYEQYF
TRBJ2-3,.,TRBV12-3/TRBV12-4,.,TGTGCCAGCAGTCCTCGGGGGAGCACAGATACGCAGTATTTT,CASSPRGSTDTQYF
TRBJ2-7,.,TRBV11-1,TRBD2,TGTGCCAGCAGACCGACTAGCGGGGCCTACGAGCAGTACTTC,CASRPTSGAYEQYF
TRBJ2-2,many,TRBV2,.,TGTGCCAGCACCCCCGGTCAGACGAACACCGGGGAGCTGTTTTTT,CASTPGQTNTGELFF
TRBJ2-2,many,TRBV6-2/TRBV6-3,.,TGTGCCAGCAGTACGTGGACTCCCGGGGAGCTGTTTTTT,CASSTWTPGELFF
TRBJ2-7,many,TRBV6-2/TRBV6-3,TRBD1,TGTGCCACCGAGGACAGGGCCTACGAGCAGTACTTC,CATEDRAYEQYF
TRBJ2-3,many,TRBV24-1,TRBD2,TGTGCCACCAGTGACCCTAGCGGGGGTAGCACAGATACGCAGTATTTT,CATSDPSGGSTDTQYF
TRBJ1-1,many,TRBV10-3,.,TGTGCCATCAGTGAGTCCATTGGGCAGGGCTCTGAAGCTTTCTTT,CAISESIGQGSEAFF
TRBJ2-6,many,TRBV7-8,.,TGTGCCAGCAGCTCCAGCTCTGGGGCCAACGTCCTGACTTTC,CASSSSSGANVLTF